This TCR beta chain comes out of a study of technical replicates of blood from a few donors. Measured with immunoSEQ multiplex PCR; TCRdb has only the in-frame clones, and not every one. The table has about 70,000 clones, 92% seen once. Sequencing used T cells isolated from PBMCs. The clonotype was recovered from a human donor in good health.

CDR3 DNA: TGTGCCAGTATTAGCCGGGGGGGGCAAGAGCCCCAGCATTTT. Translating it yields CASISRGGQEPQHF. This sequence joins TRBV19 and TRBJ1-5; D perhaps matches TRBD1 (6 bases). The CDR3 has 14 residues. Trimming cost V 7 bases and J 8 bases, with 18 bases left between them. Per the germline V gene, CDR1 is LNHDA and CDR2 is SQIVND (reference sequence).